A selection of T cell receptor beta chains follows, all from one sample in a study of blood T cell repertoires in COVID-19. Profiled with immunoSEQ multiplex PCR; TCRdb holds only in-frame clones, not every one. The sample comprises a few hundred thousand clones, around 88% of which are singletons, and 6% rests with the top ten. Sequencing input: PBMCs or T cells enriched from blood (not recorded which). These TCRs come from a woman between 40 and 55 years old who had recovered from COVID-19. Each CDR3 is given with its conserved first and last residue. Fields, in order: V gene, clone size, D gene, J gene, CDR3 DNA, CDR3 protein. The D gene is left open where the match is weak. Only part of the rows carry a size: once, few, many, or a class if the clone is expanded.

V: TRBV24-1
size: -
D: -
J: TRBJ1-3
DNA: TGTGCCACCAGTGAGGACAGCATCGGCACCATATATTTT
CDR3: CATSEDSIGTIYF

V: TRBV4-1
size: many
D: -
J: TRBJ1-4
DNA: TGCGCCAGCAGCCAAGTATCGGCGGGGGGTGAAAAACTGTTTTTT
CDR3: CASSQVSAGGEKLFF

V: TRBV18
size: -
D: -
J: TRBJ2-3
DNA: TGTGCCAGCTCACCACTGACGGGGTCTAGCACAGATACGCAGTATTTT
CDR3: CASSPLTGSSTDTQYF

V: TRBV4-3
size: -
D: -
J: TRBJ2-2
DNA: TGCGCCAGCAGCCAAAATAGCGGCGCGAACACCGGGGAGCTGTTTTTT
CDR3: CASSQNSGANTGELFF

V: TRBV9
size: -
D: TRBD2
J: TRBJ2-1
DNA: TGTGCCAGCAGCGTAGGACTAGCGGGCAATAATGAGCAGTTCTTC
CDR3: CASSVGLAGNNEQFF

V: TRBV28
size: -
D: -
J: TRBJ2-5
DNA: TGTGCCAGCAGTTGGGATAGCGGGACCCAGTACTTC
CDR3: CASSWDSGTQYF

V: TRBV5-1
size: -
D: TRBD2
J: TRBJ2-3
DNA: TGCGCCAGCAGCTTGACGGTAGCGGGAGATACGCAGTATTTT
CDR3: CASSLTVAGDTQYF

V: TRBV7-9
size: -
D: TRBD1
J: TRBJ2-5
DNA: TGTGCCAGCAGACAAAGGGGGCCGGAGACCCAGTACTTC
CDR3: CASRQRGPETQYF

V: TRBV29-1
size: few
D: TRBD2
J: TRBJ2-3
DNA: TGCAGCGTTGCGGGACTAGCGCTTCTTAGCACAGATACGCAGTATTTT
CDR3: CSVAGLALLSTDTQYF

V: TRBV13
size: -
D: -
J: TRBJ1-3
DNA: TGTGCCAGCAGCTTCCAGGGGAACTCTGGAAACACCATATATTTT
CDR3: CASSFQGNSGNTIYF